This entry lists 5 T cell receptor beta chains sequenced from one sample in a study of blood T cell repertoires in COVID-19. Sequencing was performed with immunoSEQ multiplex PCR; in TCRdb, only in-frame clones are kept and a portion is missing. The data contain about 23,000 clones, 85% to 90% of them singletons. Input material: peripheral blood. The receptors stem from a woman aged 80 or over with acute or convalescent COVID-19.

CDR3 bases: TGTGCCAGCAGCGCCCAAGCGGGGGGAGAGACCCAGTACTTC. Translation: CASSAQAGGETQYF. The chain combines TRBV9 with TRBJ2-5; TRBD2 aligns across 9 bases. CDR1 SGDLS and CDR2 YYNGEE come from the germline V gene. This CDR3 comprises 14 residues. Germline trimming cut 3 bases from V and 4 bases from J; bases unmatched to any gene: 4.

The table lists this clone with a few counts. J is TRBJ1-1 and V is TRBV7-6; D is perhaps TRBD1 (5 bases). The CDR3 loop spans 15 amino acids. CDR1 and CDR2 (germline): SGHVS, FNYEAQ. V was cut by 8 bases and J by 5 bases, with 21 bases left in between. The CDR3 is CASFPGGGARTEAFF. As DNA, the CDR3 is TGTGCCAGCTTCCCGGGAGGAGGGGCGCGTACTGAAGCTTTCTTT.

V gene TRBV9 combines with J gene TRBJ1-2; weak D call: TRBD1 (6 bases). CDR1 is SGDLS, CDR2 YYNGEE, per germline. V lost 4 bases to trimming and J lost 5 bases, with 18 bases between them. The CDR3 totals 15 residues. In DNA form, the CDR3 reads TGTGCCAGCAGCTCCAGCGGGGGCAGGGAATATGGCTACACCTTC. Amino acids: CASSSSGGREYGYTF.

This clone was recorded only once. The DNA for the CDR3 is TGTGCCAGCAGCTCTACCGCCCGTCAAGAGACCCAGTACTTC. This codes for CASSSTARQETQYF. J is TRBJ2-5 and V is TRBV5-4; D uncertain. The CDR3 extends over 14 amino acids. The V end was cut by 3 bases, the J end by 2 bases, with 11 bases between. Germline loops: CDR1 SGHNT, CDR2 YYREEE (reference sequence). The complete variable domain, with remaining parts taken from reference TRBV5-4 and TRBJ2-5, reads ETGVTQSPTHLIKTRGQQVTLRCSSQSGHNTVSWYQQALGQGPQFIFQYYREEENGRGNFPPRFSGLQFPNYSSELNVNALELDDSALYLCASSSTARQETQYFGPGTRLLVL.

DNA for the CDR3: TGTGCCAGCAGTAGGGGGTCTGGAAACACCATATATTTT. Its translation: CASSRGSGNTIYF. The chain is built from TRBV12-3 or TRBV12-4 and TRBJ1-3; tentative D call: TRBD1 (6 bases). V lost 5 bases, J lost 1 base, and 6 bases lay in between. This CDR3 is 13 amino acids long.